This T cell receptor (beta chain) comes out of a study of T cell responses to AZD1222 COVID-19 vaccine. Study conclusions and caveats: Spike-spanning, vaccine-associated CD4 TCRs were dominant at 160-218 and 743-854. Within unmutated variant regions lay the reported targets of nearly half of spike-specific TCRs. Donors were chiefly white British, with a greater number of females, and clonal diversity was perhaps underestimated. Baseline testing showed seropositivity in only a handful of AZD1222 recipients.

As concerns this clone: What it binds is not known.

Repertoires were generated with immunoSEQ multiplex PCR, while TCRdb's copy carries only in-frame clones and drops some. The data show approximately 71,000 clones, around 80% seen once. Per germline, CDR1 MDHEN and CDR2 SYDVKM. Germline trimming cut 4 bases from V and 0 bases from J; bases unmatched to any gene: 8. The CDR3 consists of 16 residues. The chain has TRBV28 and TRBJ2-7; 8 positions match TRBD1. Here the sequenced sample was peripheral blood, taken on day 0 of AZD1222 vaccination. The TCR sequence derives from an adult in good health. CDR3 amino acids: CASSSVGQARSYEQYF. CDR3 bases: TGTGCCAGCAGTTCTGTGGGACAGGCTCGCTCCTACGAGCAGTACTTC.